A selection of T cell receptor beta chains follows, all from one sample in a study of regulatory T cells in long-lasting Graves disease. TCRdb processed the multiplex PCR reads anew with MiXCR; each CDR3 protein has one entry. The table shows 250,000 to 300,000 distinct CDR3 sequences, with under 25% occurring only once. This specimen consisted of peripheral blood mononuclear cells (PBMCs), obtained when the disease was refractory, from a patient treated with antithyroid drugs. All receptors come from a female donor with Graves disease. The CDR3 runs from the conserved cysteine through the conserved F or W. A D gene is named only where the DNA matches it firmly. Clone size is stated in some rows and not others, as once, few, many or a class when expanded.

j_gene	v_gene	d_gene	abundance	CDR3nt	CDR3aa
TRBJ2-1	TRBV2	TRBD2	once	TGTGCCAGCAGTACCAGACTAGCGACCACGAATGAGCAGTTCTTC	CASSTRLATTNEQFF
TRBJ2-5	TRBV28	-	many	TGTGCCAGCAGTTATTACACAGATCAAGAGACCCAGTACTTC	CASSYYTDQETQYF
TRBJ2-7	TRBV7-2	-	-	TGTGCCAGCAGCTGGACAGCCAAAGATTCCTACGAGCAGTACTTC	CASSWTAKDSYEQYF
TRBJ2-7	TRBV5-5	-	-	TGTGCCAGCAGCCTCCTCGACCCCTACGAGCAGTACTTC	CASSLLDPYEQYF
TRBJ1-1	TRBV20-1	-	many	TGCAGTGCTAGGATTCTGGCTAGGAAGGGCACTGAAGCTTTCTTT	CSARILARKGTEAFF
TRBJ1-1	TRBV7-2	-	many	TGTGCCAGCAGCTCATACGCAGGGTCTTCCACTGAAGCTTTCTTT	CASSSYAGSSTEAFF
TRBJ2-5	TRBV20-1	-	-	TGCAGTGCTAGAGAAAGTTGGACCAGAGAGACCCAGTACTTC	CSARESWTRETQYF
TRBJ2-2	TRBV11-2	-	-	TGTGCCAGCAGCTTAGTAGCGGCCTTTAAAAACACCGGGGAGCTGTTTTTT	CASSLVAAFKNTGELFF
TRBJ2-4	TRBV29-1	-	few	TGCAGCGTTCTAGAGCCCAAAAACATTCAGTACTTC	CSVLEPKNIQYF
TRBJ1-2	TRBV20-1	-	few	TGCAGTGCTAGAATACGGGGAACCTACTATGGCTACACCTTC	CSARIRGTYYGYTF
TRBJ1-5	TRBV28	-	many	TGTGCCAGCAACATCCGTCTTGCTAGCAATCAGCCCCAGCATTTT	CASNIRLASNQPQHF
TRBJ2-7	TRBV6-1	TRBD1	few	TGTGCCAGCAGTAAGACAGGGGGTGACTACGAGCAGTACTTC	CASSKTGGDYEQYF
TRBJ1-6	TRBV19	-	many	TGTGCCAGTAGAGCCTCCGGAACACCGAATTCACCCCTCCACTTT	CASRASGTPNSPLHF
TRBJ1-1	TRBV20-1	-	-	TGCAGTGCTAGAGGGGGGGGGCACACTGAAGCTTTCTTT	CSARGGGHTEAFF
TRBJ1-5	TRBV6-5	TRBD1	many	TGTGCCAGCAGTTACTCAGGGGACAGGAGAATTGTTAGCAATCAGCCCCAGCATTTT	CASSYSGDRRIVSNQPQHF
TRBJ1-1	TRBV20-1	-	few	TGCAGTGCCCCCACCCGCCACTCGATGAACACTGAAGCTTTCTTT	CSAPTRHSMNTEAFF
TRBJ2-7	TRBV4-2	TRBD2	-	TGTGCCAGCAGCCAAGATGTGGGACTAGCGGGAGGGACAACCTACGAGCAGTACTTC	CASSQDVGLAGGTTYEQYF
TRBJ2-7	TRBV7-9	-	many	TGTGCCAGCAGCTTAGACGTTCGAGAGGACGAGCAGTACTTC	CASSLDVREDEQYF
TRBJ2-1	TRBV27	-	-	TGTGCCAGCAGTGGAGCGGGTGGGGCCTACAATGAGCAGTTCTTC	CASSGAGGAYNEQFF
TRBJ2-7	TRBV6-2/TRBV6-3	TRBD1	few	TGTGCCAGCAGTTATACGCCGGGACAGGGCTACGAGCAGTACTTC	CASSYTPGQGYEQYF
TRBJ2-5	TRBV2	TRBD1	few	TGTGCCACCGCCGGGACAGGGAGGGAGACCCAGTACTTC	CATAGTGRETQYF
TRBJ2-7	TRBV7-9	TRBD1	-	TGTGCCAGCAGACGAGACCGGGACAGAGCCTACGAGCAGTACTTC	CASRRDRDRAYEQYF
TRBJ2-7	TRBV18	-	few	TGTGCCAGCTCACCCCGGGACTTCCGAGCCTACGAGCAGTACTTC	CASSPRDFRAYEQYF
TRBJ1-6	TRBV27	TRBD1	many	TGTGCCAGCAGTTCGGATGGAAGGGACAGAGATTCACCCCTCCACTTT	CASSSDGRDRDSPLHF
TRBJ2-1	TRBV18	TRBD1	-	TGTGCCAGCTCACCCCTCTCCGGGACAGGGATAGGTTTGAATGAGCAGTTCTTC	CASSPLSGTGIGLNEQFF
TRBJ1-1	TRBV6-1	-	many	TGTGCCAGCAATAAAAAACCGGGACAGAACACTGAAGCTTTCTTT	CASNKKPGQNTEAFF
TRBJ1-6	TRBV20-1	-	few	TGCAGTGCAGAAAGTCAGGGGTATCGCAGCTCCTATAATTCACCCCTCCACTTT	CSAESQGYRSSYNSPLHF
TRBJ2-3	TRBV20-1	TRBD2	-	TGCAGTGCCAGCGGGAGGCAGGCAGATACGCAGTATTTT	CSASGRQADTQYF
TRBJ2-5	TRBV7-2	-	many	TGTGCCAGCAGCTCCCCCCCGGGCGGAGAGACCCAGTACTTC	CASSSPPGGETQYF
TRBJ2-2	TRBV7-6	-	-	TGTGCCAGCAGCTTAGAGGCCAGCGGGAACACCGGGGAGCTGTTTTTT	CASSLEASGNTGELFF
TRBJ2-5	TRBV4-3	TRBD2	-	TGCGCCAGCAGCCAAGATTGGGGCCTGGGGGCGGGAGGCAGGCAAGAGACCCAGTACTTC	CASSQDWGLGAGGRQETQYF
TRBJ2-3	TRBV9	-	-	TGTGCCAGCAGCGTAGGCTTGGGACCCACAGATACGCAGTATTTT	CASSVGLGPTDTQYF
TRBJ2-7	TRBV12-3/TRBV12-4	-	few	TGTGCCAGCAGTTTATGGGGCAGCGAGCAGTACTTC	CASSLWGSEQYF
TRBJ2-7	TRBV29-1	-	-	TGCAGCGTTGAAGCACCAGGGCGTCCCTACGAGCAGTACTTC	CSVEAPGRPYEQYF
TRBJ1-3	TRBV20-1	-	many	TGCAGTGCTCGGACAATCTCTGGAAACACCATATATTTT	CSARTISGNTIYF
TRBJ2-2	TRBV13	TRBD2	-	TGTGCCAGCAGCCCCCAAGGACTAGCGGAAAACACCGGGGAGCTGTTTTTT	CASSPQGLAENTGELFF
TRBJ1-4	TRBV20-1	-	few	TGCAGTGCTGGATCGATTAATGAAAAACTGTTTTTT	CSAGSINEKLFF
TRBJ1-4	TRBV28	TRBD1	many	TGTGCCAGCGGGACGGACAGGCGCAATGAAAAACTGTTTTTT	CASGTDRRNEKLFF
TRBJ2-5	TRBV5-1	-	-	TGCGCCAGCAGCTTGGGGGAGTGGGGTCGGGAGACCCAGTACTTC	CASSLGEWGRETQYF
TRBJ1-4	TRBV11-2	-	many	TGTGCCAGCAGCTGGGCAGGGACGAATGAAAAACTGTTTTTT	CASSWAGTNEKLFF
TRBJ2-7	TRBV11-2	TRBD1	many	TGTGCCAGCAGCGTCGGGACAGGGGGGTCCGAGCAGTACTTC	CASSVGTGGSEQYF
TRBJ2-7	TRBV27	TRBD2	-	TGTGCCAGCAGTTTATCGGGAGGGAGGGCCCCCTACGAGCAGTACTTC	CASSLSGGRAPYEQYF
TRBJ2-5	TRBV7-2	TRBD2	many	TGTGCCAGCAGGGGGGGGGGACAAGAGACCCAGTACTTC	CASRGGGQETQYF
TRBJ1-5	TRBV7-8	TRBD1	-	TGTGCCAGCAGCCCCGGAGGGGACAGCGAATATCTCCCGGCCCAGCATTTT	CASSPGGDSEYLPAQHF
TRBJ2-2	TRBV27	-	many	TGTGCCAGCAGTTTATCTTTAGGATGGGGACACCGAAACACCGGGGAGCTGTTTTTT	CASSLSLGWGHRNTGELFF
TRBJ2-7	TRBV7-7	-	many	TGTGCTAGCAGCCCAAGGTCTTCGGGTGAGCAGTACTTC	CASSPRSSGEQYF
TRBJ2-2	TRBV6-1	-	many	TGTGCCAGCACCGTAGGGACCGGGGAGCTGTTTTTT	CASTVGTGELFF
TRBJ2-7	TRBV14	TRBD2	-	TGTGCCAGCAGCCCCCTCGGGGGGGCCTCCTACGAGCAGTACTTC	CASSPLGGASYEQYF
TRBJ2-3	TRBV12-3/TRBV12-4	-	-	TGTGCCAGCAGTTTTGTAAGCCCGAACCTACCCACAGATACGCAGTATTTT	CASSFVSPNLPTDTQYF
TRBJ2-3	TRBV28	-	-	TGTGCCAGCAAACCAAGGGAATACACAGATACGCAGTATTTT	CASKPREYTDTQYF
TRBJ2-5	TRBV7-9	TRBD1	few	TGTGCCAGCAGCCATTCAGGGGGCCAGGGAGAGACCCAGTACTTC	CASSHSGGQGETQYF
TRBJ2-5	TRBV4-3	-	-	TGCGCCAGCAGCCAAGCCTTGGTAAAGGAAGAGACCCAGTACTTC	CASSQALVKEETQYF
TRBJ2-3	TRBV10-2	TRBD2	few	TGCGCCAGCACCCCCGGGATAGCGGGAGGGACAGATACGCAGTATTTT	CASTPGIAGGTDTQYF
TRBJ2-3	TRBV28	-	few	TGTGCCAGCAGCCTCGGGACCTTCGACACAGATACGCAGTATTTT	CASSLGTFDTDTQYF
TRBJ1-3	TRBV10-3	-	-	TGTGCCATCAGTGAAGGACGGACCGATTCTGGAAACACCATATATTTT	CAISEGRTDSGNTIYF
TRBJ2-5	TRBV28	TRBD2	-	TGTGCCGGCAGTCGGACTAGTTATGAGACCCAGTACTTC	CAGSRTSYETQYF
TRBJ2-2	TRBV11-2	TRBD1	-	TGTGCCAGCAGCTTAGTTACAACAGGGGCCCCCAACACCGGGGAGCTGTTTTTT	CASSLVTTGAPNTGELFF
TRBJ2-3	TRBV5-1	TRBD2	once	TGCGCCAGCAGCTTGTTGCCGGGACTAGCGGGTCCCACAGATACGCAGTATTTT	CASSLLPGLAGPTDTQYF
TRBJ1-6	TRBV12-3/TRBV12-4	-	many	TGTGCCAGCAGTCAGAACAGGGATTCACCCCTCCACTTT	CASSQNRDSPLHF